The 18 T cell receptor beta chains presented below share a single source sample, sequenced in a study of blood T cells in healthy people across ages. Through a sample-barcoded 5' primer and a J-beta primer mix, a second PCR was run for about 6 to 11 cycles. TCRdb processed the 5' RACE reads anew with MiXCR; each CDR3 protein has one entry. The sample contains more than 650,000 distinct CDR3 sequences, 22% of which appear only once. The sequenced sample consisted of blood. Every receptor here comes from a man in his 70s in good health.

The V gene is TRBV3-1, the J gene TRBJ1-2, with TRBD1 matching 7 bases. The V gene end was trimmed by 5 bases and the J gene end by 1 base; junction bases not matched to a gene: 4. The germline CDR1 and CDR2 sequences are LGHDT and YNNKEL (reference sequence). CDR3 length: 14 residues. The CDR3: CASSTQGFNYGYTF. In DNA form, the CDR3 reads TGTGCCAGCAGCACACAGGGGTTTAACTATGGCTACACCTTC.

V is TRBV5-1 and J is TRBJ2-1; 9 bases fit TRBD1. Trimming at V came to 0 bases and at J to 10 bases, leaving 5 bases not matched to a gene. Per the germline V gene, CDR1 is SGHRS and CDR2 is YFSETQ. This CDR3 comprises 14 residues. The CDR3 sequence is CASSLGQGVGEQFF. CDR3 nucleotide sequence: TGCGCCAGCAGCTTGGGACAGGGGGTAGGCGAGCAGTTCTTC.

The rearrangement joins TRBV6-6 to TRBJ2-5; D gene unclear. CDR3 size: 13 residues. Germline loops: CDR1 MNHNY, CDR2 SVGAGI (reference sequence). Trimming removed 0 bases at V and 2 bases at J, with 4 bases between. CDR3 sequence (DNA): TGTGCCAGCAGTTACTCTCGACAAGAGACCCAGTACTTC. This encodes CASSYSRQETQYF.

In DNA form, the CDR3 reads TGTGCCAGCAGACAACAGGGGGCGCAAGATGGCTACACCTTC. It translates to CASRQQGAQDGYTF. The V and J genes are TRBV12-3 or TRBV12-4 and TRBJ1-2; 9 bases fit TRBD1. CDR3 size: 14 residues. V lost 6 bases, J lost 6 bases, and 8 bases stayed unmatched.

DNA of the CDR3: TGTGCCAGCACCCTTTCCGGGACTGTAGAAGAGACCCAGTACTTC. Translated: CASTLSGTVEETQYF. The chain is built from TRBV2 and TRBJ2-5; tentative D call: TRBD2 (6 bases). Germline CDR1 and CDR2: SNHLY and FYNNEI. The CDR3 contains 15 residues. V was clipped by 7 bases and J by 3 bases, with 18 bases between them.

About this clonotype itself: The limits of the CDR3 on the DNA are not certain, so only TCRdb's listed CDR3 is given. The J gene is TRBJ2-1, the V gene TRBV20-1; the DNA was not used to check the table's D call, TRBD2. The CDR3 is 16 amino acids in total, end residues counted. Germline values: CDR1 DFQATT, CDR2 SNEGSKA (reference sequence). The CDR3 sequence is CSTFPLAGYSCNEQFF.

The gene calls are TRBV5-5 and TRBJ2-5; 11 nucleotides line up with TRBD2. The CDR3 runs to 17 residues. The junction had 10 bases not matched to a gene; V was cut back by 1 base and J by 5 bases. In germline, CDR1 is SGHKS, CDR2 YYEKEE (reference sequence). The CDR3 is CASSLWPLAGGEETQYF. Written as DNA, the CDR3 is TGTGCCAGCAGCTTGTGGCCCCTAGCGGGAGGCGAGGAGACCCAGTACTTC.

In regard to this clonotype: The germline gene is not matched at one end of the junction; a read error may be the cause. In DNA form, the CDR3 reads TGTGCCAGCGGCTTCGATAACACCGGGGAGCTGTTTTTT. This gives the protein CASGFDNTGELFF. The chain is built from TRBV7-6 and TRBJ2-2; D gene uncertain. Germline CDR1 SGHVS, CDR2 FNYEAQ. The CDR3 covers 13 residues.

The rearrangement uses TRBV7-9 and TRBJ2-7; possibly TRBD1 or TRBD2 for D (5 bases each). The germline gives CDR1 SEHNR, CDR2 FQNEAQ (reference sequence). This CDR3 has 14 residues. The V end was cut by 0 bases, the J end by 6 bases, with 12 bases between. This CDR3 reads CASSLATGASEQYF. Here the CDR3 DNA reads TGTGCCAGCAGCTTAGCTACCGGGGCCAGCGAGCAGTACTTC. The complete variable domain, with remaining parts taken from reference TRBV7-9 and TRBJ2-7, reads DTGVSQNPRHKITKRGQNVTFRCDPISEHNRLYWYRQTLGQGPEFLTYFQNEAQLEKSRLLSDRFSAERPKGSFSTLEIQRTEQGDSAMYLCASSLATGASEQYFGPGTRLTVT.

V and J are TRBV5-1 and TRBJ2-5; D uncertain. There are 15 residues in the CDR3. The germline gives CDR1 SGHRS, CDR2 YFSETQ. Trimming shortened V by 4 bases and J by 1 base, and 14 bases separated the two germline ends. The CDR3 DNA reads as TGCGCCAGCAGCCCGGCTCCACCACTCCAAGAGACCCAGTACTTC. This codes for CASSPAPPLQETQYF.

The CDR3 DNA reads TGTGCCAGCAGTAATACCCCGGGACAGGGTCTAGCCAAAAACATTCAGTACTTC. Its translation is CASSNTPGQGLAKNIQYF. The gene calls are TRBV12-3 or TRBV12-4 and TRBJ2-4; 9 bases are a match to TRBD1. V lost 5 bases, J lost 0 bases, and 11 bases stayed unmatched. The CDR3 consists of 18 residues.

This clonotype was observed a handful of times. This chain connects TRBV29-1 to TRBJ2-5; no clear D. Trimming shortened V by 6 bases and J by 1 base, and 9 bases separated the two germline ends. CDR3 length equals 12 residues. Germline loops: CDR1 SQVTM, CDR2 ANQGSEA. CDR3 protein: CSVTYLQETQYF. The CDR3 nucleotides are TGCAGCGTCACCTACCTCCAAGAGACCCAGTACTTC.

In its sample, this clonotype was seen a few times. The chain carries TRBV7-9 and TRBJ2-3; D possibly corresponds to TRBD2 (5 bases). The CDR3 spans 14 residues. Germline V gives CDR1 SEHNR, CDR2 FQNEAQ (reference sequence). The V end lost 4 bases, the J end lost 5 bases, and 13 bases lay between the germline ends. CDR3 in DNA: TGTGCCAGCAGCTCCCCGGGGTACGGAGATACGCAGTATTTT. It yields the protein CASSSPGYGDTQYF.

The CDR3 protein is CASSKGSNEQYV. CDR3 DNA sequence: TGTGCCAGCAGCAAAGGAAGTAACGAGCAGTACGTC. V gene TRBV21-1 combines with J gene TRBJ2-7. TRBV21-1 is listed as a pseudogene. This CDR3 is 12 amino acids long.

This clonotype was picked up a small number of times. V and J are TRBV5-1 and TRBJ2-3; D gene uncertain. The CDR3 covers 15 residues. The V end was cut by 0 bases, the J end by 2 bases, with 10 bases between. CDR1 and CDR2 (germline): SGHRS, YFSETQ. CDR3 protein: CASSLARTVTDTQYF. In DNA, the CDR3 is TGCGCCAGCAGCTTGGCGAGGACCGTCACAGATACGCAGTATTTT.

The chain recombines TRBV28 with TRBJ2-7, with a tentative D call TRBD2 (6 bases). Trimming cost V 6 bases and J 7 bases, with 19 bases left between them. The CDR3 is 14 residues long. Germline CDR1 reads MDHEN; CDR2 reads SYDVKM. The CDR3 reads CASSTLGGAGEQYF. CDR3 DNA: TGTGCCAGCAGCACCTTGGGGGGAGCTGGGGAGCAGTACTTC.

CDR3 coding DNA: TGTGCCATCAGTACCCCGGGACAGGGAGGCCCAGATACGCAGTATTTT. Its translation is CAISTPGQGGPDTQYF. The rearrangement uses TRBV10-3 and TRBJ2-3; 9 bases line up with TRBD1. The CDR3 extends over 16 amino acids. The V segment lost 5 bases and the J segment 4 bases; nucleotides outside the gene matches: 10. CDR1 and CDR2 from the germline V gene are ENHRY and SYGVKD.

This chain uses TRBV4-1 with TRBJ2-6, with D uncertain. This CDR3 spans 16 amino acids. The V and J ends lost 1 base and 0 bases respectively, with 7 bases between them. The germline V gene encodes CDR1 MGHRA and CDR2 YSYEKL. CDR3 in DNA: TGCGCCAGCAGCCAAGTATTGGACTCTGGGGCCAACGTCCTGACTTTC. It encodes CASSQVLDSGANVLTF.